This T cell receptor beta chain came from a study of cytomegalovirus exposure and HLA in healthy donors. Whole-study findings and limits: A list of approximately 150 TCR beta chains associated with cytomegalovirus was given.

The PCR contained 60 Vbeta and 13 Jbeta primers. This table comes from immunoSEQ multiplex PCR, and its TCRdb copy is limited to in-frame clones, with some not included. This sample's table reports about 130,000 clones. The CDR3 totals 17 residues. The germline V gene has CDR1 MNHEY and CDR2 SMNVEV (reference sequence). The trim removed 4 bases at V and 2 bases at J, leaving 7 bases unmatched. Remarks on this clone: The antigen remains undetermined.

The sample consisted of PBMCs. The chain employs TRBV27 and TRBJ2-5, with 13 bases that match TRBD2. The origin of this receptor is a woman aged 60-70 years in good health and CMV-seronegative. Written as DNA, the CDR3 is TGTGCCAGCAGTTCCCTCGGGACTAGCGGGATACAAGAGACCCAGTACTTC. Translated: CASSSLGTSGIQETQYF.